This T cell receptor beta chain was recorded in a study of blood T cell repertoires in COVID-19. Study background: From the United States, Italy and Spain came samples of acute and convalescent COVID-19.

Measured with immunoSEQ multiplex PCR; TCRdb has only the in-frame clones, and not every one. The sample lists about half a million clones, 70% to 90% occurring once. From germline, CDR1 is LNHDA and CDR2 SQIVND (reference sequence). CDR3 length equals 13 residues. V was clipped by 4 bases and J by 7 bases; unmatched bases: 6. This receptor was obtained from a human donor in a cohort sampled during active COVID-19. Sequencing was performed on peripheral blood. The chain uses TRBV19 and TRBJ2-7; 8 bases map to TRBD2. In DNA form, the CDR3 reads TGTGCCAGTAGTAATGGACTAGCAGGAGAGCAGTACTTC. This translates into CASSNGLAGEQYF.